This passage covers 17 T cell receptor beta chains from one sample sequenced in a study of early T cells in non-severe SARS-CoV-2 infection. TCRdb redid the calling of the 5' RACE reads with MiXCR, one entry per CDR3 protein. This table holds tens of thousands of distinct CDR3 sequences, approximately 15% found once. What was sequenced was whole blood. All receptors come from an adult who was a healthcare worker with PCR-confirmed SARS-CoV-2 infection or an uninfected control (not recorded which).

The sample holds a few counts of this clonotype. V and J are TRBV7-6 and TRBJ1-6; 8 nucleotides match TRBD1. CDR3 length: 14 amino acids. Germline V gene lookup returns CDR1 SGHVS and CDR2 FNYEAQ. The ends lost 5 bases at V and 10 bases at J; junction bases unmatched: 7. The CDR3 nucleotides are TGTGCCAGCAGCGACAGACAGGGGCACTCACCCCTCCACTTT. Translation: CASSDRQGHSPLHF.

The table lists this clonotype with many counts. This chain joins TRBV7-6 and TRBJ2-1; 7 bases are a match to TRBD2. Germline V gene sequence: CDR1 SGHVS, CDR2 FNYEAQ. Unmatched junction bases numbered 5, after V lost 3 bases and J lost 0 bases. This CDR3 spans 16 amino acids. The CDR3 coding sequence is TGTGCCAGCAGCTTTTCCCGCGGGAGCTCCTACAATGAGCAGTTCTTC. Translation: CASSFSRGSSYNEQFF.

This rearrangement joins TRBV30 to TRBJ1-6; a possible D gene is TRBD1 (5 bases). From germline, CDR1 is GTSNPN and CDR2 SVGIG (reference sequence). The ends were cut back, 4 bases at V and 10 bases at J, with 14 bases in the middle. The CDR3 is made up of 13 amino acids. In DNA, the CDR3 is TGTGCCTGGACTCCCCACGGGGGATCACCCCTCCACTTT. This translates into CAWTPHGGSPLHF.

This clonotype has a handful of counts. This sequence joins TRBV7-2 and TRBJ2-5; 8 nucleotides match TRBD1. CDR1 and CDR2 from the germline V gene are SGHTA and FQGNSA. CDR3 size: 12 residues. Trimming removed 5 bases from V and 5 bases from J; junction bases left unmatched: 1. CDR3 nucleotide sequence: TGTGCCAGCAGCCGGGACAGGGAGACCCAGTACTTC. This translates into CASSRDRETQYF. The whole variable domain, remainder taken from reference TRBV7-2 and TRBJ2-5, is GAGVSQSPSNKVTEKGKDVELRCDPISGHTALYWYRQSLGQGLEFLIYFQGNSAPDKSGLPSDRFSAERTGGSVSTLTIQRTQQEDSAVYLCASSRDRETQYFGPGTRLLVL.

This clonotype occurred a few times. The genes are TRBV19 and TRBJ2-5; D gene ambiguous. This CDR3 region has 11 residues. Trimming cost V 6 bases and J 5 bases, with 7 bases left between them. Germline lookup yields CDR1 LNHDA and CDR2 SQIVND (reference sequence). CDR3 nucleotide sequence: TGTGCCAGTAGAGGCTGGGAGACCCAGTACTTC. Its translation: CASRGWETQYF.

V gene TRBV6-1 combines with J gene TRBJ1-5, with 10 positions matching TRBD1. Germline loops: CDR1 MNHNS, CDR2 SASEGT. The ends lost 4 bases at V and 7 bases at J; junction bases unmatched: 7. The CDR3 totals 15 residues. As DNA, the CDR3 is TGTGCCAGCAGTGCCGGGGGACAGGGGAGACAGCCCCAGCATTTT. Translated: CASSAGGQGRQPQHF.

This chain uses TRBV28 with TRBJ2-5; possible D gene TRBD2, 6 bases. The ends were cut back, 5 bases at V and 6 bases at J, with 19 bases in the middle. Germline CDR1 reads MDHEN; CDR2 reads SYDVKM. The CDR3 has 15 amino acids. For the CDR3, the DNA is TGTGCCAGCAGTGGGAACGGGGGACCTCGACAGACCCAGTACTTC. Amino acid sequence: CASSGNGGPRQTQYF. Full variable domain (outside the CDR3, taken from reference TRBV28 and TRBJ2-5): DVKVTQSSRYLVKRTGEKVFLECVQDMDHENMFWYRQDPGLGLRLIYFSYDVKMKEKGDIPEGYSVSREKKERFSLILESASTNQTSMYLCASSGNGGPRQTQYFGPGTRLLVL.

This clonotype has at least ten counts. CDR3 bases: TGTGCCTGGAGTTCCGGGACAGGTGCCTTTTCTGAGCAGTTCTTC. This translates into CAWSSGTGAFSEQFF. The rearrangement links TRBV30 to TRBJ2-1; 8 bases agree with TRBD1. CDR1 and CDR2 (germline): GTSNPN, SVGIG (reference sequence). The CDR3 consists of 15 residues. The trim removed 2 bases at V and 9 bases at J, leaving 12 bases unmatched.

This clonotype has at least ten counts. The chain employs TRBV12-3 or TRBV12-4 and TRBJ2-1; 7 bases map to TRBD2. CDR3 length: 15 amino acids. The V and J ends lost 3 bases and 7 bases, in that order; junction bases with no gene match: 9. Written as DNA, the CDR3 is TGTGCCAGCAGTTTGTGGCGGGAGCCCTCGAATGAGCAGTTCTTC. This codes for CASSLWREPSNEQFF.

The V gene is TRBV20-1, the J gene TRBJ1-1; no firm D call. CDR3 length: 10 residues. CDR1 DFQATT and CDR2 SNEGSKA come from the germline V gene (reference sequence). V lost 6 bases, J lost 8 bases, and 10 bases lay in between. The CDR3 DNA reads TGCAGTGCCGGACTGAGGGAAGCTTTCTTT. This translates into CSAGLREAFF.

This clonotype occurred many times. The chain recombines TRBV5-4 with TRBJ2-5, with 8 bases identical to TRBD1. CDR1 SGHNT and CDR2 YYREEE come from the germline V gene (reference sequence). This CDR3 region has 16 residues. With 3 bases clipped from V and 4 bases from J, the junction kept 11 bases outside the gene matches. The CDR3 DNA sequence: TGTGCCAGCAGCTCGGCAGGGGGCGCAGATCGAGAGACCCAGTACTTC. As protein: CASSSAGGADRETQYF.

This clonotype was counted only a few times. V and J are TRBV29-1 and TRBJ1-1; no clear D. Germline values: CDR1 SQVTM, CDR2 ANQGSEA. This CDR3 has 12 amino acids. V lost 3 bases to trimming and J lost 5 bases, with 10 bases between them. The CDR3 sequence: CSVDGWETEAFF. The DNA for the CDR3 is TGCAGCGTTGATGGGTGGGAAACTGAAGCTTTCTTT.

V and J are TRBV7-7 and TRBJ2-3; 7 bases fit TRBD1. Germline trimming cut 4 bases from V and 1 base from J; bases unmatched to any gene: 5. The CDR3 runs 15 residues. The V gene's germline CDR1 is SSHAT and CDR2 FNYEAQ (reference sequence). For the CDR3, the DNA is TGTGCCAGCAGCTCCCGACAGGGTGGCACAGATACGCAGTATTTT. As protein: CASSSRQGGTDTQYF.

This clonotype has only a few counts. The chain joins TRBV19 to TRBJ2-1; no clear D. The V end was cut by 7 bases, the J end by 7 bases, with 20 bases between. Per germline, CDR1 LNHDA and CDR2 SQIVND (reference sequence). There are 15 residues in the CDR3. CDR3 loop: CASTPSLRARNEQFF. Written as DNA, the CDR3 is TGTGCCAGTACCCCATCACTTAGGGCTCGGAATGAGCAGTTCTTC.

The J gene is TRBJ2-1, the V gene TRBV4-2; the D is unclear. The germline CDR1 and CDR2 sequences are LGHNA and YNFKEQ. Trimming removed 4 bases from V and 6 bases from J, with 16 bases in between. The CDR3 loop spans 15 amino acids. The CDR3 loop reads CASSPDETSPNEQFF. The CDR3 bases are TGTGCCAGCAGCCCCGATGAGACCTCCCCCAATGAGCAGTTCTTC.

The V gene is TRBV29-1, the J gene TRBJ1-6, with no clear D. The CDR3 spans 12 residues. Germline-derived CDR1 and CDR2 are SQVTM and ANQGSEA. The V end was cut by 0 bases, the J end by 14 bases, with 11 bases between. The CDR3 sequence: CSVEDTGSTLHF. For the CDR3, the DNA is TGCAGCGTTGAAGACACGGGAAGCACCCTCCACTTT.

This clonotype was observed a few times. The chain recombines TRBV5-4 with TRBJ2-1; the match to TRBD2 covers 14 bases. Germline V gives CDR1 SGHNT, CDR2 YYREEE (reference sequence). V lost 4 bases to trimming and J lost 8 bases; unmatched junction nucleotides: 8. The CDR3 loop spans 16 amino acids. CDR3 sequence reads: CASSPGLAGGRHEQFF. DNA for the CDR3: TGTGCCAGCAGCCCTGGACTAGCGGGAGGTCGCCATGAGCAGTTCTTC.